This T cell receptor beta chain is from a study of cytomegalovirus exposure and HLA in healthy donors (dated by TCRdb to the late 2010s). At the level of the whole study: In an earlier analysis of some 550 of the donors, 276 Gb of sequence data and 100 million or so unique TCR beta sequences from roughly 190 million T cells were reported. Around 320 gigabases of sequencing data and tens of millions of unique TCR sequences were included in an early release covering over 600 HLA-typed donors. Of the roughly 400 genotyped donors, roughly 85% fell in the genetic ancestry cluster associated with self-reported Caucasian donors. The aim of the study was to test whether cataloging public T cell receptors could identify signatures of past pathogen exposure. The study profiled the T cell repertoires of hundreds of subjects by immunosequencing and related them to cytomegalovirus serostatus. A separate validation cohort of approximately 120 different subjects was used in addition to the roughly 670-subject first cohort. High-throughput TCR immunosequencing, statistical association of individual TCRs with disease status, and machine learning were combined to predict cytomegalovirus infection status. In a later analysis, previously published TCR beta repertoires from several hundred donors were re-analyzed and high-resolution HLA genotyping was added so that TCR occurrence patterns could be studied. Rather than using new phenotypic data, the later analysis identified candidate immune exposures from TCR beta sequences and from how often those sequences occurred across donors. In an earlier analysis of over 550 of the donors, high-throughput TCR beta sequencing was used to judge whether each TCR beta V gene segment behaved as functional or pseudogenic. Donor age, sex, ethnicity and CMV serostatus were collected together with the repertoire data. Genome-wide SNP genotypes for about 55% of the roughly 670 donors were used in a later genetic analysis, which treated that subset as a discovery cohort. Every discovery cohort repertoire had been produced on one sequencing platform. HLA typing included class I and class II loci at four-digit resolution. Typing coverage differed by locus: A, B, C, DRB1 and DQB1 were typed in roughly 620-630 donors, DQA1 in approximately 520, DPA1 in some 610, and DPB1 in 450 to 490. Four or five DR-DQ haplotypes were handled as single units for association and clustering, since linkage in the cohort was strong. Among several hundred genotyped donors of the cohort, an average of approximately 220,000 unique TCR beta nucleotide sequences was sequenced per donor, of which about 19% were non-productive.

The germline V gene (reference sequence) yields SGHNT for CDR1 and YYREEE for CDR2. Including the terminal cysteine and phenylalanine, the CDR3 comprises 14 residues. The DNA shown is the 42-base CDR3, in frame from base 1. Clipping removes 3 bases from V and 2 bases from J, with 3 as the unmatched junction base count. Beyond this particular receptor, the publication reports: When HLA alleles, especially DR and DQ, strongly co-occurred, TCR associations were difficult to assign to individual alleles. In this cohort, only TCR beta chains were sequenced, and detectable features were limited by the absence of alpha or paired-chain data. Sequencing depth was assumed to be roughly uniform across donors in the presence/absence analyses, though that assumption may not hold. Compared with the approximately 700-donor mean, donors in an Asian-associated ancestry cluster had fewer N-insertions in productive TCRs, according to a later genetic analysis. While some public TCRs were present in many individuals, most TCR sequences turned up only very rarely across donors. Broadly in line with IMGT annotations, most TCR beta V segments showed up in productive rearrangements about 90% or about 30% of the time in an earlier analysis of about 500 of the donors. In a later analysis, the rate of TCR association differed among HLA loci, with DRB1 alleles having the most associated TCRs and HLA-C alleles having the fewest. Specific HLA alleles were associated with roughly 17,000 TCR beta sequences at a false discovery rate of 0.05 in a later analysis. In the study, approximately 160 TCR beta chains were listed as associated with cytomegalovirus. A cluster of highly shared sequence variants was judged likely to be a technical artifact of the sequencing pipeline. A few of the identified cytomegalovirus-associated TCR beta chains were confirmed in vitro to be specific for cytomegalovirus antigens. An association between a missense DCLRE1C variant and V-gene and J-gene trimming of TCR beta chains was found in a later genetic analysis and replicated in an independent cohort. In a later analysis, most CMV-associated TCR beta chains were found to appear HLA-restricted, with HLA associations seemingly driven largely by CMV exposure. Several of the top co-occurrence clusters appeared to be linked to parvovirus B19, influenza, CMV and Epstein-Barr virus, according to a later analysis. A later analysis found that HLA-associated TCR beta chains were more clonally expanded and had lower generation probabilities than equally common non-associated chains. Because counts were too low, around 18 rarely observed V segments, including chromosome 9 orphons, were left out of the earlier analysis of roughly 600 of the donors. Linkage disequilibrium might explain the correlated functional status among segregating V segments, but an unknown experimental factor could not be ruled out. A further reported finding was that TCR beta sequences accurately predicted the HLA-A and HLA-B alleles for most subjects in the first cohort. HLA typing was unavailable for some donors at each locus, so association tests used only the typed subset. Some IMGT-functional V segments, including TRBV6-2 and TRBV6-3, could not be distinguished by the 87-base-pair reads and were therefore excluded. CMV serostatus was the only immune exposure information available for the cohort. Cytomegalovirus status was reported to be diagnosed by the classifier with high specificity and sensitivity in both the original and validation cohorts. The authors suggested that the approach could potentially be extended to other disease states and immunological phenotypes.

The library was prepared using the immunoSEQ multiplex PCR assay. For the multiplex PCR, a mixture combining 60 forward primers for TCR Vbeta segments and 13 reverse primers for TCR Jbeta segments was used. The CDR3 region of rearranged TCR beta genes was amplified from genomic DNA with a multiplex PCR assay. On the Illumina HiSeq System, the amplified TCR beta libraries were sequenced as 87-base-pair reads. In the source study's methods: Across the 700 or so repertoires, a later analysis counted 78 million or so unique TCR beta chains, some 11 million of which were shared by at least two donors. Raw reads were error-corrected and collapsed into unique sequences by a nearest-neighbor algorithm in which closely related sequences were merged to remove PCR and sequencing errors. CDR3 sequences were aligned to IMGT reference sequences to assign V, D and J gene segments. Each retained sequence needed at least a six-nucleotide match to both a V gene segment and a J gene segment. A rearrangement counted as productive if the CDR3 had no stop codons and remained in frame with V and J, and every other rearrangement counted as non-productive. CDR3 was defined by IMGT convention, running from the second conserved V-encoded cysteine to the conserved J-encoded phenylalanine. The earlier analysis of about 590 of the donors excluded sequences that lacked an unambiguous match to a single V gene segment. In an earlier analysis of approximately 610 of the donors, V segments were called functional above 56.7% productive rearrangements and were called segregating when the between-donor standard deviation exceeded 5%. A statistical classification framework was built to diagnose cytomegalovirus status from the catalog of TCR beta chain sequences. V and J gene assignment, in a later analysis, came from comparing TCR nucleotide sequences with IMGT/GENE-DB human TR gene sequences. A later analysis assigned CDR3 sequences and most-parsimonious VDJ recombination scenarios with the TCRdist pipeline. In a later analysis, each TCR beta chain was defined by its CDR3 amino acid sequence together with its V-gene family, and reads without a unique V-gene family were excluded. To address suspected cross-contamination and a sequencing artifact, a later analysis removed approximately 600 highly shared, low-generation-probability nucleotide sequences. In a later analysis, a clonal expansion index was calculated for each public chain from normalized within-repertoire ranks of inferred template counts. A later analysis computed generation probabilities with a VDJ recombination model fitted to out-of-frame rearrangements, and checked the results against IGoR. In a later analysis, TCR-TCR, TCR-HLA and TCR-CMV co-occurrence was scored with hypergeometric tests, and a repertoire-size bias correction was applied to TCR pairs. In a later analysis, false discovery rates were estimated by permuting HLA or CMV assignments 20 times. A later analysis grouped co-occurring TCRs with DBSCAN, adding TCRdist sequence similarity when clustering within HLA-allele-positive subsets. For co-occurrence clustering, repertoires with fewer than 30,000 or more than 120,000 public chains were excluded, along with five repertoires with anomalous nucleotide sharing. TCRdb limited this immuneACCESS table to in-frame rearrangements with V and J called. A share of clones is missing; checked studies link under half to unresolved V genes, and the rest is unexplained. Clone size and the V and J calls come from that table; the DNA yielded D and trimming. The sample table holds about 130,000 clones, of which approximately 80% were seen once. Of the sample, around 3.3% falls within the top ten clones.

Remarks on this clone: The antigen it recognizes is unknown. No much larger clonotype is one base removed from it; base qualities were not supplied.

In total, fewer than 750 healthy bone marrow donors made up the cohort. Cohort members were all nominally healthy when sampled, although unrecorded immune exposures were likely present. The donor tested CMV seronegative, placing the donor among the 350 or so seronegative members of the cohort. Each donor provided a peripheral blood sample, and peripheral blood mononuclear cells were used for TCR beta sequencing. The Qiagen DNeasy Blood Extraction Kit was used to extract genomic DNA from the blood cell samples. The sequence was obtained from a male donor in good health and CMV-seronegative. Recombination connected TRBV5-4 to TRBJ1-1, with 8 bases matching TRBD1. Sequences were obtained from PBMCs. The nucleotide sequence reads TGTGCCAGCAGCTCGGACAGGGTAAACACTGAAGCTTTCTTT. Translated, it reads CASSSDRVNTEAFF. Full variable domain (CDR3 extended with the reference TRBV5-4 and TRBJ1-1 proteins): ETGVTQSPTHLIKTRGQQVTLRCSSQSGHNTVSWYQQALGQGPQFIFQYYREEENGRGNFPPRFSGLQFPNYSSELNVNALELDDSALYLCASSSDRVNTEAFFGQGTRLTVV.